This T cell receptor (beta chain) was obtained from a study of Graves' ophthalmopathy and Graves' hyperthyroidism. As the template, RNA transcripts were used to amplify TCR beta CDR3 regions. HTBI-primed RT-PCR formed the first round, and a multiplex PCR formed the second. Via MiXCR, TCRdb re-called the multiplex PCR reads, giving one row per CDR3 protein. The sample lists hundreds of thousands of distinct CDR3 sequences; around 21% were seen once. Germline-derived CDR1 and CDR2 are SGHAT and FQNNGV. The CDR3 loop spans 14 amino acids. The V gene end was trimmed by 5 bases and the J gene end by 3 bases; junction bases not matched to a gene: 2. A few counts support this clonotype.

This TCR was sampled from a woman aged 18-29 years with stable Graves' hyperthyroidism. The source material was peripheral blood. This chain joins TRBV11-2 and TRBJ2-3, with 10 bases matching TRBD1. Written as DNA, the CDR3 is TGTGCCAGCAGCGTGGGACAGGGGACAGATACGCAGTATTTT. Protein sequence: CASSVGQGTDTQYF.